This is a list of T cell receptor beta chains from one sample in a study of shared clonotypes between healthy human individuals. Measured with immunoSEQ multiplex PCR; TCRdb has only the in-frame clones, and not every one. The repertoire includes over a million clones, roughly 98.5% of them detected once, and approximately 0.4% sits in the top ten. Sequencing was carried out using naive CD4+ T cells sorted from blood. The source is a man aged 25-45 years in good health. The CDR3 runs from the conserved cysteine through the conserved F or W. Fields, in order: clone size, J gene, D gene, V gene, CDR3 protein, CDR3 DNA. A D gene is named only where the DNA matches it firmly. Part of the rows lack a size; the others show once, few, many or a class for expanded clones.

clone_size: NA; j_call: TRBJ2-7; d_call: NA; v_call: TRBV15; cdr3_aa: CATSERTHGLPEQYF; cdr3_nt: TGTGCCACCAGCGAGAGGACTCACGGACTCCCCGAGCAGTACTTC
clone_size: NA; j_call: TRBJ2-7; d_call: NA; v_call: TRBV5-5; cdr3_aa: CASSLREFYEQYF; cdr3_nt: TGTGCCAGCAGCTTGCGCGAGTTCTACGAGCAGTACTTC
clone_size: NA; j_call: TRBJ1-4; d_call: TRBD1; v_call: TRBV7-2; cdr3_aa: CASSSRGQVNEKLFF; cdr3_nt: TGTGCCAGCAGCTCAAGGGGACAGGTGAATGAAAAACTGTTTTTT
clone_size: NA; j_call: TRBJ1-2; d_call: NA; v_call: TRBV6-5; cdr3_aa: CASSYTTQGYYGYTF; cdr3_nt: TGTGCCAGCAGTTACACGACACAGGGTTACTATGGCTACACCTTC
clone_size: NA; j_call: TRBJ2-2; d_call: TRBD2; v_call: TRBV7-8; cdr3_aa: CASSLGTSGIRTGELFF; cdr3_nt: TGTGCCAGCAGCTTAGGGACTAGCGGGATCCGGACCGGGGAGCTGTTTTTT
clone_size: NA; j_call: TRBJ2-7; d_call: TRBD2; v_call: TRBV9; cdr3_aa: CASSVVAGVGTEQYF; cdr3_nt: TGTGCCAGCAGCGTAGTAGCGGGAGTCGGGACCGAGCAGTACTTC
clone_size: NA; j_call: TRBJ2-2; d_call: TRBD1; v_call: TRBV7-3; cdr3_aa: CASSSITGGTGELFF; cdr3_nt: TGTGCCAGCAGCTCGATAACAGGGGGCACCGGGGAGCTGTTTTTT
clone_size: NA; j_call: TRBJ2-7; d_call: NA; v_call: TRBV28; cdr3_aa: CASSSYPIGDAFFYEQYF; cdr3_nt: TGTGCCAGCAGTTCATACCCTATAGGGGACGCCTTTTTCTACGAGCAGTACTTC
clone_size: NA; j_call: TRBJ2-1; d_call: NA; v_call: TRBV29-1; cdr3_aa: CSGTLLSYNEQFF; cdr3_nt: TGCAGCGGTACACTGCTCTCCTACAATGAGCAGTTCTTC
clone_size: NA; j_call: TRBJ1-2; d_call: NA; v_call: TRBV5-4; cdr3_aa: CASSLEAGYGYTF; cdr3_nt: TGTGCCAGCAGCCTGGAGGCCGGATATGGCTACACCTTC
clone_size: NA; j_call: TRBJ2-3; d_call: NA; v_call: TRBV15; cdr3_aa: CATSRGGALASTDTQYF; cdr3_nt: TGTGCCACCAGCAGAGGGGGCGCGCTAGCAAGCACAGATACGCAGTATTTT
clone_size: NA; j_call: TRBJ2-3; d_call: NA; v_call: TRBV27; cdr3_aa: CASSLSQVLDTQYF; cdr3_nt: TGTGCCAGCAGTTTATCGCAGGTTCTGGATACGCAGTATTTT
clone_size: NA; j_call: TRBJ2-5; d_call: TRBD2; v_call: TRBV28; cdr3_aa: CASSSKRLAGGETQYF; cdr3_nt: TGTGCCAGCAGTTCCAAGCGTCTAGCGGGAGGAGAGACCCAGTACTTC
clone_size: NA; j_call: TRBJ2-5; d_call: NA; v_call: TRBV7-8; cdr3_aa: CASSPTETQHQETQYF; cdr3_nt: TGTGCCAGCAGTCCAACGGAAACACAGCACCAAGAGACCCAGTACTTC
clone_size: NA; j_call: TRBJ2-7; d_call: NA; v_call: TRBV4-3; cdr3_aa: CASSQVISSYYEQYF; cdr3_nt: TGCGCCAGCAGCCAAGTAATTTCTAGCTATTACGAGCAGTACTTC
clone_size: once; j_call: TRBJ2-7; d_call: NA; v_call: TRBV29-1; cdr3_aa: CSVVPGLHAYEQYF; cdr3_nt: TGCAGCGTCGTGCCGGGACTTCATGCCTACGAGCAGTACTTC
clone_size: once; j_call: TRBJ2-7; d_call: NA; v_call: TRBV6-1; cdr3_aa: CASISGDLPYEQYF; cdr3_nt: TGTGCCAGCATCTCCGGGGACTTACCCTACGAGCAGTACTTC
clone_size: NA; j_call: TRBJ2-5; d_call: TRBD2; v_call: TRBV5-4; cdr3_aa: CASSGRAGGETQYF; cdr3_nt: TGTGCCAGCAGCGGGAGGGCTGGAGGCGAGACCCAGTACTTC
clone_size: NA; j_call: TRBJ1-1; d_call: NA; v_call: TRBV19; cdr3_aa: CASSQVGGVGTEAFF; cdr3_nt: TGTGCCAGTAGCCAGGTCGGCGGGGTTGGAACTGAAGCTTTCTTT
clone_size: NA; j_call: TRBJ1-5; d_call: TRBD1; v_call: TRBV15; cdr3_aa: CATSSRDSYQPQHF; cdr3_nt: TGTGCCACCAGCAGCCGGGACAGCTATCAGCCCCAGCATTTT
clone_size: NA; j_call: TRBJ2-5; d_call: TRBD1; v_call: TRBV28; cdr3_aa: CASSLWTGKETQYF; cdr3_nt: TGTGCCAGCAGTTTATGGACAGGGAAAGAGACCCAGTACTTC
clone_size: NA; j_call: TRBJ2-3; d_call: NA; v_call: TRBV2; cdr3_aa: CASSEAGLRGDTQYF; cdr3_nt: TGTGCCAGCAGTGAGGCGGGGCTACGAGGAGATACGCAGTATTTT
clone_size: NA; j_call: TRBJ2-3; d_call: TRBD1; v_call: TRBV5-1; cdr3_aa: CASSLGQGMADTQYF; cdr3_nt: TGCGCCAGCAGCTTGGGACAGGGTATGGCAGATACGCAGTATTTT
clone_size: NA; j_call: TRBJ1-2; d_call: NA; v_call: TRBV27; cdr3_aa: CASSLLGGINYGYTF; cdr3_nt: TGTGCCAGCAGTTTGCTGGGGGGAATCAACTATGGCTACACCTTC
clone_size: NA; j_call: TRBJ2-2; d_call: NA; v_call: TRBV11-3; cdr3_aa: CASSFDTNTGELFF; cdr3_nt: TGTGCCAGCAGCTTCGACACGAACACCGGGGAGCTGTTTTTT
clone_size: NA; j_call: TRBJ1-2; d_call: NA; v_call: TRBV6-5; cdr3_aa: CASSTTDGNYGYTF; cdr3_nt: TGTGCCAGCAGTACAACGGACGGAAACTATGGCTACACCTTC
clone_size: NA; j_call: TRBJ2-1; d_call: TRBD1; v_call: TRBV28; cdr3_aa: CASSLPRGPYNEQFF; cdr3_nt: TGTGCCAGCAGTTTACCTAGGGGGCCCTACAATGAGCAGTTCTTC
clone_size: NA; j_call: TRBJ2-7; d_call: NA; v_call: TRBV5-4; cdr3_aa: CASSSWDSPYEQYF; cdr3_nt: TGTGCCAGCAGCTCGTGGGACTCACCCTACGAGCAGTACTTC